The 6 T cell receptor beta chains presented below share a single source sample, sequenced in a study of blood T cell repertoires in COVID-19. Profiling relied on immunoSEQ multiplex PCR, and the TCRdb table lists in-frame clones only, not all of them. The data contain under 200,000 clones, 70% to 90% of them seen just once; the ten biggest clones take up roughly 0.82%. Sequenced input: PBMCs or T cells enriched from blood (not recorded which). The receptors come from a woman younger than 35 who had recovered from COVID-19.

The chain uses TRBV4-1 and TRBJ2-3; 16 bases are a match to TRBD2. This CDR3 comprises 19 residues. Trimming at V came to 3 bases and at J to 5 bases, leaving 11 bases not matched to a gene. The germline V gene has CDR1 MGHRA and CDR2 YSYEKL. DNA for the CDR3: TGCGCCAGCAGCCACCGTCCCGGGACTAGCGGGAGGGCCTTAGATACGCAGTATTTT. Its protein is CASSHRPGTSGRALDTQYF.

The chain couples TRBV28 to TRBJ2-5; D not certain. CDR1 is MDHEN, CDR2 SYDVKM, per germline. Trimming took 3 bases from V and 4 from J, leaving 6 bases between them. The CDR3 sequence is 12 residues long. The CDR3 here is CASSFYRETQYF. Here the CDR3 DNA reads TGTGCCAGCAGTTTTTATAGAGAGACCCAGTACTTC.

V is TRBV19 and J is TRBJ1-6; D is ambiguous. The germline V gene encodes CDR1 LNHDA and CDR2 SQIVND (reference sequence). The CDR3 length is 12 residues. Deletions cut 4 bases from V and 15 bases from J, with 13 bases between. CDR3 in DNA: TGTGCCAGTAGTAATTCGGGGTTTTTCCTCCACTTT. Protein: CASSNSGFFLHF. Full variable domain (missing parts from reference TRBV19 and TRBJ1-6): DGGITQSPKYLFRKEGQNVTLSCEQNLNHDAMYWYRQDPGQGLRLIYYSQIVNDFQKGDIAEGYSVSREKKESFPLTVTSAQKNPTAFYLCASSNSGFFLHFGNGTRLTVT.

The chain combines TRBV30 with TRBJ1-2; weak D call: TRBD1 (5 bases). V lost 1 base to trimming and J lost 8 bases, with 17 bases between them. The CDR3 has 14 amino acids. Germline V CDR1 and CDR2: GTSNPN, SVGIG (reference sequence). CDR3 DNA: TGTGCCTGGAGTGGGGGGGGGAGCAACCGAGGCTACACCTTC. This gives the protein CAWSGGGSNRGYTF.

This chain uses TRBV12-5 with TRBJ1-1; D uncertain. Looked up from germline, CDR1 is LGHNT and CDR2 is FRNRAP. V was pared by 3 bases and J by 6 bases, with 5 bases between. The CDR3 has 11 amino acids. The CDR3 region is CASGFGSEAFF. The CDR3 DNA is TGTGCTAGTGGTTTCGGGTCTGAAGCTTTCTTT.

The rearrangement joins TRBV5-1 to TRBJ2-1; 10 bases agree with TRBD1. After removal of 4 bases from V and 5 bases from J, the junction contained 3 bases not matched to a gene. CDR1 SGHRS and CDR2 YFSETQ come from the germline V gene. The CDR3 contains 14 residues. The CDR3 sequence: CASSTGQGHNEQFF. The CDR3 region has the DNA TGCGCCAGCAGCACGGGACAGGGGCACAATGAGCAGTTCTTC.